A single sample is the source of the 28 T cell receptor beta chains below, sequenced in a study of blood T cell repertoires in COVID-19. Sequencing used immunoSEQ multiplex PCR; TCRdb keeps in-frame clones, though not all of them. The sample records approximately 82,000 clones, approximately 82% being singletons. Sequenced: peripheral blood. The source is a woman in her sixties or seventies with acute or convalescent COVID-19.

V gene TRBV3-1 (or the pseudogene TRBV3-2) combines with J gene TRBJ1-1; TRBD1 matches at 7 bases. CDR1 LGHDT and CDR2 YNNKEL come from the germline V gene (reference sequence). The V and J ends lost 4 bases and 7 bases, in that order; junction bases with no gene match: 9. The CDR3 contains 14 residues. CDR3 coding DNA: TGTGCCAGCAGCCCACTAACAGGGGTCCATGAAGCTTTCTTT. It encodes CASSPLTGVHEAFF.

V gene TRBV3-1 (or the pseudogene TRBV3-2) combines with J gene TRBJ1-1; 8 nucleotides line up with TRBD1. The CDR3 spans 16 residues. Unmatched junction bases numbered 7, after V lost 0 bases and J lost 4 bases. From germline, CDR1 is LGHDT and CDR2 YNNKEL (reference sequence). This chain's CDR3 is CASSQDLQGGITEAFF. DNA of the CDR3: TGTGCCAGCAGCCAAGATCTACAGGGGGGAATCACTGAAGCTTTCTTT.

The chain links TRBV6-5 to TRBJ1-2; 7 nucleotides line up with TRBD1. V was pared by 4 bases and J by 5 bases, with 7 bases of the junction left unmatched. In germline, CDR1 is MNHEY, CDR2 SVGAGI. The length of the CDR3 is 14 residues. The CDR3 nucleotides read TGTGCCAGCAGTTGGGACCCGACAGGGTATGGCTACACCTTC. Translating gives CASSWDPTGYGYTF.

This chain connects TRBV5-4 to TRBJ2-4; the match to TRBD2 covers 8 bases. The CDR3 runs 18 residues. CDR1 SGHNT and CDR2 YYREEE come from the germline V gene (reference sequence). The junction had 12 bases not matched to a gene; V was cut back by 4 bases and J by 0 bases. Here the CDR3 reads CASSKGLDKLLAKNIQYF. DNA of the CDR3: TGTGCCAGCAGCAAGGGACTAGATAAACTCTTAGCCAAAAACATTCAGTACTTC. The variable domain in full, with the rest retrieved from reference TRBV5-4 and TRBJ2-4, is ETGVTQSPTHLIKTRGQQVTLRCSSQSGHNTVSWYQQALGQGPQFIFQYYREEENGRGNFPPRFSGLQFPNYSSELNVNALELDDSALYLCASSKGLDKLLAKNIQYFGAGTRLSVL.

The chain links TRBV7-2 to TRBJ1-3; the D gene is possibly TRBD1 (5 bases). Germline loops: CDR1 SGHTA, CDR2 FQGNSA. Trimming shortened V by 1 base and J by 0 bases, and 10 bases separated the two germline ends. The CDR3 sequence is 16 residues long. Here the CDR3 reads CASSLVGLNSGNTIYF. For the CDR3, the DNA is TGTGCCAGCAGCTTAGTGGGACTGAACTCTGGAAACACCATATATTTT.

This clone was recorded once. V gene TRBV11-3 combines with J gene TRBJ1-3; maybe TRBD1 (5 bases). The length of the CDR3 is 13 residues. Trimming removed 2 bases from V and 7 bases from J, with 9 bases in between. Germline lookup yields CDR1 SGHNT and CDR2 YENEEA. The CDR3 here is CASSLRGRNTIYF. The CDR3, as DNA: TGTGCCAGCAGCTTAAGGGGCCGGAACACCATATATTTT.

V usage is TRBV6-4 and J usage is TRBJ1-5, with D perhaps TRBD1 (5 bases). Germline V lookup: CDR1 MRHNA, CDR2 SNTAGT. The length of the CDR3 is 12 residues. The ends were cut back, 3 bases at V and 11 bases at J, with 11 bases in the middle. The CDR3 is CASSDSGHAQHF. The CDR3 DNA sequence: TGTGCCAGCAGTGATAGCGGACATGCCCAGCATTTT.

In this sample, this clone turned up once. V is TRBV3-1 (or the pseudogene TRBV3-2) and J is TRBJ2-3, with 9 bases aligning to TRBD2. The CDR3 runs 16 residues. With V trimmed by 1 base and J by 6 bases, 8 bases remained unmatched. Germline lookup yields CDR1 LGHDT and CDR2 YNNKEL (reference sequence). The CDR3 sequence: CASSQGIAGAPDTQYF. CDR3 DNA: TGTGCCAGCAGCCAAGGAATAGCGGGGGCGCCTGATACGCAGTATTTT.

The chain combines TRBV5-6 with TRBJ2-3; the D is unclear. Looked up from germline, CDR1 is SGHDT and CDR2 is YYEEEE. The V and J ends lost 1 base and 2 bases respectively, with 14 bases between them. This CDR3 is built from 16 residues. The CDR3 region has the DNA TGTGCCAGCAGCTTGTACCCTCCTACTTACACAGATACGCAGTATTTT. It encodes CASSLYPPTYTDTQYF.

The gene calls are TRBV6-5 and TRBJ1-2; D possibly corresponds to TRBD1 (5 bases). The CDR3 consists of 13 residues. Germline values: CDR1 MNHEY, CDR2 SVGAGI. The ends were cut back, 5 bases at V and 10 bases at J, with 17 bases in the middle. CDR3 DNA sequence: TGTGCCAGCAGTATCGTAACAGGCTTTGACTACACCTTC. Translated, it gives CASSIVTGFDYTF.

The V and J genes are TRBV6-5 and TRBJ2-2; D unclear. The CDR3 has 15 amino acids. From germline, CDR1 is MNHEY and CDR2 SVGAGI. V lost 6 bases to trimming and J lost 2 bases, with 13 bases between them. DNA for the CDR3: TGTGCCAGCAGCAAGCCCATGCTAAACACCGGGGAGCTGTTTTTT. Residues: CASSKPMLNTGELFF.

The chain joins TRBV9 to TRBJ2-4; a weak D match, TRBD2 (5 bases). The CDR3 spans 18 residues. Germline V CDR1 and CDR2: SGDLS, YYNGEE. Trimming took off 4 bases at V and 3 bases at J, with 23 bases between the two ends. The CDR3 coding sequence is TGTGCCAGCAGCCCCCATCCCGGGATGGACCCCCTCAAAAACATTCAGTACTTC. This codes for CASSPHPGMDPLKNIQYF.

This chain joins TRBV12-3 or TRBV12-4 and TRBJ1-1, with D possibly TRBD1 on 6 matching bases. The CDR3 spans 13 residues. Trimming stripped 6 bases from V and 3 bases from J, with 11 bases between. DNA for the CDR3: TGTGCCAGCAGCCGAAACAGGGACACTGAAGCTTTCTTT. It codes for CASSRNRDTEAFF.

CDR3 sequence (DNA): TGTGCCAGCGTCCGGGACAGGGATACCGGCTACACCTTC. Protein product: CASVRDRDTGYTF. This sequence joins TRBV5-4 and TRBJ1-2; TRBD1 matches at 9 bases. V was clipped by 7 bases and J by 8 bases; unmatched bases: 9. The CDR3 runs to 13 residues. From germline, CDR1 is SGHNT and CDR2 YYREEE (reference sequence).

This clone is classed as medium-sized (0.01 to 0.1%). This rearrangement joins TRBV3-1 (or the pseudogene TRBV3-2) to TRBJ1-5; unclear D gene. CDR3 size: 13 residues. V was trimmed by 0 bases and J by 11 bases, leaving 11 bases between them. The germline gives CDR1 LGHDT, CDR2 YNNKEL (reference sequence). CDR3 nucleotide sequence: TGTGCCAGCAGCCAAGATCGGGGTAGGGCCCAGCATTTT. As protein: CASSQDRGRAQHF.

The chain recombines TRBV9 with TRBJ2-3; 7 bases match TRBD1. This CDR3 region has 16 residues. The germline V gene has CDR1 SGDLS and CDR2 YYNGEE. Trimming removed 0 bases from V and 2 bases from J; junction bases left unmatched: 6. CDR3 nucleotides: TGTGCCAGCAGCGTAGCCGGGACAGCCGACACAGATACGCAGTATTTT. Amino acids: CASSVAGTADTDTQYF.

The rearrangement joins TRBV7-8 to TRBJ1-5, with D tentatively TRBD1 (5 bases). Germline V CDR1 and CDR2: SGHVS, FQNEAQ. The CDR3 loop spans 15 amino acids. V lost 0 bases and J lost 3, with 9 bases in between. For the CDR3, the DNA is TGTGCCAGCAGCTTAGCCGGGGGTCCCAATCAGCCCCAGCATTTT. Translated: CASSLAGGPNQPQHF.

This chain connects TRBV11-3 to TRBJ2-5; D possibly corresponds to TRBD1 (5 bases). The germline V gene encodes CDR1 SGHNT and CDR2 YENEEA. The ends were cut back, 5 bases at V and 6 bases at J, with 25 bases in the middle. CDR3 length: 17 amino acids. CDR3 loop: CASSPAGRQGAWKTQYF. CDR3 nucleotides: TGTGCCAGCAGCCCCGCCGGTCGACAAGGGGCCTGGAAGACCCAGTACTTC. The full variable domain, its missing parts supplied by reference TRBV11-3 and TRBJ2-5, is EAGVVQSPRYKIIEKKQPVAFWCNPISGHNTLYWYLQNLGQGPELLIRYENEEAVDDSQLPKDRFSAERLKGVDSTLKIQPAELGDSAVYLCASSPAGRQGAWKTQYFGPGTRLLVL.

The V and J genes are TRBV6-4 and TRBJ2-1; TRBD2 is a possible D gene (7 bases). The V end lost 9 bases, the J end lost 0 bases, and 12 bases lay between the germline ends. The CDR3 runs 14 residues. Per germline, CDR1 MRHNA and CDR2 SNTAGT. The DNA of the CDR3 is TGTGCCAGGAAGGGGGGGATCTCCTACAATGAGCAGTTCTTC. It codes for CARKGGISYNEQFF.

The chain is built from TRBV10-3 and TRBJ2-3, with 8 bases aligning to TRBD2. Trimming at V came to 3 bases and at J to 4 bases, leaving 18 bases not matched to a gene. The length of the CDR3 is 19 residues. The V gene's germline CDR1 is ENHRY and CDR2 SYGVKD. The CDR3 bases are TGTGCCATCAGTGAAGGGCTAGCGGGTCCCTTACCGGGGGCAGATACGCAGTATTTT. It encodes CAISEGLAGPLPGADTQYF.

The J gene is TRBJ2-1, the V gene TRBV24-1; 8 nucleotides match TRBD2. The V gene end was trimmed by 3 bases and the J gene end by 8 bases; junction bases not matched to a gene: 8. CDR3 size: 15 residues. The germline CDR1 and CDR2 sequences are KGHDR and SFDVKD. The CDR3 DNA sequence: TGTGCCACCAGTGATAAGCGGGGGATCTCCGATGAGCAGTTCTTC. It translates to CATSDKRGISDEQFF.

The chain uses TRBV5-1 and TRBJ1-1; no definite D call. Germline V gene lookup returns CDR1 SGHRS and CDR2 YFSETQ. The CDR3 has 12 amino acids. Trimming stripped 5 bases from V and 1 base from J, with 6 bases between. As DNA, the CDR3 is TGCGCCAGCAGGAGAAAGAACACTGAAGCTTTCTTT. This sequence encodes CASRRKNTEAFF.

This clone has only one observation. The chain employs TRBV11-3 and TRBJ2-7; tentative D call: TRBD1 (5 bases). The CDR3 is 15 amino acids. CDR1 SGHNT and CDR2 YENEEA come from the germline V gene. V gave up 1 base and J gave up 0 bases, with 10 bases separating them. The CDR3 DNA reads TGTGCCAGCAGCTTAGCAAGGGGCACCTCCTACGAGCAGTACTTC. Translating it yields CASSLARGTSYEQYF.

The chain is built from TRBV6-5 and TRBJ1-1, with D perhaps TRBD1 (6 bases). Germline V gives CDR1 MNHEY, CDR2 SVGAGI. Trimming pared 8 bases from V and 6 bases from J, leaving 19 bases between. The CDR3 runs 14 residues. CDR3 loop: CASSNFRGAPEAFF. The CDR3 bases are TGTGCCAGCTCCAATTTCCGGGGGGCGCCTGAAGCTTTCTTT.

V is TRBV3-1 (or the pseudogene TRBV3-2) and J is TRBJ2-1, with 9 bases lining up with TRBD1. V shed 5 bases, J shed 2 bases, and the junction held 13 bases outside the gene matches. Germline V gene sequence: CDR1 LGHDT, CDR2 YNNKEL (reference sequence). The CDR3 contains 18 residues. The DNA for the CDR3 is TGTGCCAGCAGCTTTATTTCTACCGGGACAGGGACCTACAATGAGCAGTTCTTC. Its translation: CASSFISTGTGTYNEQFF.

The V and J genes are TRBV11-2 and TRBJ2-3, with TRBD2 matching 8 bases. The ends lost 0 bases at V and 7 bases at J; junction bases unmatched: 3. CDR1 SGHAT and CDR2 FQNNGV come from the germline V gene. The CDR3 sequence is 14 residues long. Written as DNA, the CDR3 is TGTGCCAGCAGCTTAGAGCGGGGGGAGCATACGCAGTATTTT. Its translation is CASSLERGEHTQYF.

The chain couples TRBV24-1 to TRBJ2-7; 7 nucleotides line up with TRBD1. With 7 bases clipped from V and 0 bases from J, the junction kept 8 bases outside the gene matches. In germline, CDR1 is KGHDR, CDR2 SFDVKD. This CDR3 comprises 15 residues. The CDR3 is CATRLRDRSSYEQYF. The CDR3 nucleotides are TGTGCCACCAGGTTGAGGGACAGAAGCTCCTACGAGCAGTACTTC.

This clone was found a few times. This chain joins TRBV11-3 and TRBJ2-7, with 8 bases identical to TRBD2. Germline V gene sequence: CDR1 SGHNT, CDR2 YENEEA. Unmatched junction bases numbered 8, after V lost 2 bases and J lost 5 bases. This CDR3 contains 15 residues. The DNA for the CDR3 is TGTGCCAGCAGCTTAATCGGGAGGGCTGACAACGAGCAGTACTTC. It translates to CASSLIGRADNEQYF.